The clone carrying this T cell receptor beta chain appeared once. The source of the sample is a study of control samples from healthy donors and cancer patients. Here immunoSEQ multiplex PCR was the method, and the copy in TCRdb shows in-frame clones only, minus some. The repertoire has 200,000 to 250,000 clones, about 95% of them found once; the top ten carry about 1.6%. V lost 5 bases, J lost 0 bases, and 11 bases lay in between. Germline CDR1 and CDR2: SGHTA and FQGNSA. The CDR3 has 15 amino acids. This chain joins TRBV7-2 and TRBJ2-4; possibly TRBD1 for D (5 bases). The clonotype was recovered from a man over 45 in good health. Sequenced material: blood. The CDR3 loop reads CASSHTGVAKNIQYF. Here the CDR3 DNA reads TGTGCCAGCAGCCATACAGGAGTAGCCAAAAACATTCAGTACTTC. The whole variable domain, filled in from reference TRBV7-2 and TRBJ2-4, reads GAGVSQSPSNKVTEKGKDVELRCDPISGHTALYWYRQSLGQGLEFLIYFQGNSAPDKSGLPSDRFSAERTGGSVSTLTIQRTQQEDSAVYLCASSHTGVAKNIQYFGAGTRLSVL.